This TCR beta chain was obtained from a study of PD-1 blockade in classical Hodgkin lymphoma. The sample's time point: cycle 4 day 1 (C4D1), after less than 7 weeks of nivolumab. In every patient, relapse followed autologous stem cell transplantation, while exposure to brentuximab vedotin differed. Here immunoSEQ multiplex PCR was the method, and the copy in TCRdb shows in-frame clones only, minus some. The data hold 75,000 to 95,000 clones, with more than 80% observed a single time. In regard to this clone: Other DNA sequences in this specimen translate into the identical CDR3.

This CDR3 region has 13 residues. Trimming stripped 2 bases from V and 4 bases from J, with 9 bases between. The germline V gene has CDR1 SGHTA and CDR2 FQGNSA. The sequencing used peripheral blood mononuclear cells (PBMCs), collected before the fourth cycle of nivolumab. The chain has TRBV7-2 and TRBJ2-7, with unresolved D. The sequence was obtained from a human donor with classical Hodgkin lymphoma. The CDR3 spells CASSLLAGYEQYF. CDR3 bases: TGTGCCAGCAGCTTATTGGCAGGTTACGAGCAGTACTTC.